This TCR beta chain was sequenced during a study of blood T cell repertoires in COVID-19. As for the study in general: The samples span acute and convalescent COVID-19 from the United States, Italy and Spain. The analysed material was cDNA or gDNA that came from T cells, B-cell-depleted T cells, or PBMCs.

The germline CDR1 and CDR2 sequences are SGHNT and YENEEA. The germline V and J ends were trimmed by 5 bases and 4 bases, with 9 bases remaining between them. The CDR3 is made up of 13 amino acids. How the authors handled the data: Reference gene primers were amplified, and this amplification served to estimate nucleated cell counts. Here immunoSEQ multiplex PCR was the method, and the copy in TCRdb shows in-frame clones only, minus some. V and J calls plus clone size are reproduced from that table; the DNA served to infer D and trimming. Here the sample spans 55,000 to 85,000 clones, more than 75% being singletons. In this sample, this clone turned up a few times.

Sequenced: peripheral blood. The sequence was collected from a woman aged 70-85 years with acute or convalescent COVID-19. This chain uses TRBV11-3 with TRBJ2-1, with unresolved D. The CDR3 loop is CASSRSVYNEQFF. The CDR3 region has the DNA TGTGCCAGCAGCCGTTCTGTATACAATGAGCAGTTCTTC.